Detailed here is one T cell receptor beta chain. Its target is not known. Nested amplification of TCRalpha and TCRbeta cDNA involved two PCRs of approximately 16 and 10 cycles. TCRdb re-called the 5' RACE reads; every CDR3 protein appears as one record, without DNA. This sample contains nearly 450,000 distinct CDR3 sequences. The sample belongs to a study of monozygotic twins with inflammatory bowel disease. Findings and limits, study-wide: Sharing of clonotypes with others was lower in IBD patients than in healthy twins, and this was especially so with disease activity.

Germline V gene sequence: CDR1 MGHRA, CDR2 YSYEKL. This CDR3 spans 17 amino acids. The sample consisted of blood. This sequence was found in a human donor with ulcerative colitis or Crohn's disease, or a healthy co-twin of an affected twin (not recorded which). V is TRBV4-1 and J is TRBJ2-1; the TRBD1 assignment by TCRdb is unverifiable without DNA. The CDR3 protein is CASSQEALGGAYNEQFF.